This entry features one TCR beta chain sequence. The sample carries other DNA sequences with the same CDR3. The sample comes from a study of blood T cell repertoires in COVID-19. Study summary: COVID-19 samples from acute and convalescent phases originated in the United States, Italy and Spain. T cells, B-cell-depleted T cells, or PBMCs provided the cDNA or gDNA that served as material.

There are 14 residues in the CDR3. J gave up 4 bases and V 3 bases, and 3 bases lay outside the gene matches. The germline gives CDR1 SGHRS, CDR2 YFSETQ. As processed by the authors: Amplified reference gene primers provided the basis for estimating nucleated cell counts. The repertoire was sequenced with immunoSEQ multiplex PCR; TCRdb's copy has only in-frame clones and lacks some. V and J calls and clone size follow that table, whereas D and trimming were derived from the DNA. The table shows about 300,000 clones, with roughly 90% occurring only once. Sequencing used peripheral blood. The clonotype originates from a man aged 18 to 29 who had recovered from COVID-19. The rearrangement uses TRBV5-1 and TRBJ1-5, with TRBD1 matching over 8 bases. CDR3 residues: CASSWGTGNQPQHF. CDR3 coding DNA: TGCGCCAGCAGCTGGGGGACAGGAAATCAGCCCCAGCATTTT.